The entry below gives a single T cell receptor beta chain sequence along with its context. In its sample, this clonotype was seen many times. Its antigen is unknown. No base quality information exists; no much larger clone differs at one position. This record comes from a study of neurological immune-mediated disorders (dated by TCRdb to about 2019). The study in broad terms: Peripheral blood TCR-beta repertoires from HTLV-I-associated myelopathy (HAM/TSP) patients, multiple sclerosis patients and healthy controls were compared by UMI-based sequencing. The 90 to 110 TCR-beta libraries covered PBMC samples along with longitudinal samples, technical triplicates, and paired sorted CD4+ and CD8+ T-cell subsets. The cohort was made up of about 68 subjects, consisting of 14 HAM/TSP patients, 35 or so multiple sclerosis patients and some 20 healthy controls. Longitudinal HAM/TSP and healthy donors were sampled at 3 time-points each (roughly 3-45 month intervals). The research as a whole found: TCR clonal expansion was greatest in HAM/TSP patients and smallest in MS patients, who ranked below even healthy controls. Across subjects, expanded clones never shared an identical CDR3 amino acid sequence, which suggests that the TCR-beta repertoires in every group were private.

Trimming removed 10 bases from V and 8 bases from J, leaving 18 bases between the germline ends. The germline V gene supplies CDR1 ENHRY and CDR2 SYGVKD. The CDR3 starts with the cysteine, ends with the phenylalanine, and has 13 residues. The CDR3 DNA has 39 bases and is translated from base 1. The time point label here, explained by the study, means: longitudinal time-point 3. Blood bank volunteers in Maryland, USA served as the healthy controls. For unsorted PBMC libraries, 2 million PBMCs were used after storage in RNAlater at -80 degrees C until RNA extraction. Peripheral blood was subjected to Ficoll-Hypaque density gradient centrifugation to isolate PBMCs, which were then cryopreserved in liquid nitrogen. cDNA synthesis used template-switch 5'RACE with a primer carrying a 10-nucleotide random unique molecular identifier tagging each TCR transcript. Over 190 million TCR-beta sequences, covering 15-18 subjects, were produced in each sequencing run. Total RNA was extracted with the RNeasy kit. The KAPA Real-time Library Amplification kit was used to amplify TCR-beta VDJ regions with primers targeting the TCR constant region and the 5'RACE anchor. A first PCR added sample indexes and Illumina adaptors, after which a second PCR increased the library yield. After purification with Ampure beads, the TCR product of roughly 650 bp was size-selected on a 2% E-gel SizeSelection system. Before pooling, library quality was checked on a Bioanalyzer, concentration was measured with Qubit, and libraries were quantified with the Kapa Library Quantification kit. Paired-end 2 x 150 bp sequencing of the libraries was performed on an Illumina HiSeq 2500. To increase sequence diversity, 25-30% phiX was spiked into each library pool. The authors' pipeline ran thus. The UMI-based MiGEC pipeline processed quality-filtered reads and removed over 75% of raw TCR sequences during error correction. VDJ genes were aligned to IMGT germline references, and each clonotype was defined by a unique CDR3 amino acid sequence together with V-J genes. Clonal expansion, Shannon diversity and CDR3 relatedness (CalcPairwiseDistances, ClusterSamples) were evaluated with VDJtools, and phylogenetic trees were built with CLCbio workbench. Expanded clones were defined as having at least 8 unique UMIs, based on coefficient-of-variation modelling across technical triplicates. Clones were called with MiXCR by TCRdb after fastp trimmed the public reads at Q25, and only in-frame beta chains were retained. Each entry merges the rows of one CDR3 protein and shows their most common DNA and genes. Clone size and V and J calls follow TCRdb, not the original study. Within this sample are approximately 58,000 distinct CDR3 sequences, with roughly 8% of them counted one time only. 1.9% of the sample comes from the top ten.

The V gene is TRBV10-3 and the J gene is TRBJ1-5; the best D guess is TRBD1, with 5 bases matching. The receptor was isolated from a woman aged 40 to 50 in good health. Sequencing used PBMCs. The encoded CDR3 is CATLLGEGEPQHF. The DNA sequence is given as TGTGCCACCCTGTTAGGGGAAGGCGAGCCCCAGCATTTT.